These T cell receptor beta chains were read from a single sample in a study of blood T cell repertoires in COVID-19. Profiled with immunoSEQ multiplex PCR; TCRdb holds only in-frame clones, not every one. The sample records 120,000 or so clones, around 90% being singletons. Material for sequencing was peripheral blood. These receptors came from a human donor in a cohort sampled during active COVID-19. CDR3s include the opening cysteine and the closing phenylalanine or tryptophan. The D gene is left open where the match is weak. The size of a clone is reported for some rows only, either as once, few or many, or as a class for expanded clones.

size	V	D	J	DNA	CDR3
.	TRBV6-5	.	TRBJ2-7	TGTGCCAGCAGTTACCAGGGTAGGCACGAGCAGTACTTC	CASSYQGRHEQYF
.	TRBV6-5	.	TRBJ2-5	TGTGCCAGCAGAACAGGGTTGGGAGAGACCCAGTACTTC	CASRTGLGETQYF
.	TRBV7-2	TRBD2	TRBJ2-7	TGTGCCAGCAGTTTAGCGGGAGGGCCTCAGTACGAGCAGTACTTC	CASSLAGGPQYEQYF
.	TRBV7-6	TRBD1	TRBJ2-5	TGTGCCAGCAGCTTAGTTTCGGGACAGGCAGGCGAGACCCAGTACTTC	CASSLVSGQAGETQYF
once	TRBV9	TRBD2	TRBJ2-1	TGTGCCAGCAGCGTGGGCCCGGGACTAAAAACGAATGAGCAGTTCTTC	CASSVGPGLKTNEQFF
.	TRBV6-5	.	TRBJ1-1	TGTGCCAGCAGTTCCCGACACTCGAGCACTGAAGCTTTCTTT	CASSSRHSSTEAFF
once	TRBV5-1	TRBD1	TRBJ1-2	TGCGCCAGCAGCCCCGGGGGGGACAGATATACAGTAAACTATGGCTACACCTTC	CASSPGGDRYTVNYGYTF
.	TRBV5-4	TRBD1	TRBJ1-2	TGTGCCAGCAGCTCCCAGGGGGGATCTAACTATGGCTACACCTTC	CASSSQGGSNYGYTF
.	TRBV2	.	TRBJ1-5	TGTGCCAGCGGCTCGGAACAGGTCAATCAGCCCCAGCATTTT	CASGSEQVNQPQHF
once	TRBV11-2	.	TRBJ2-7	TGTGCCAGCAGCTTTCGGGTGGGGACAACCTACGAGCAGTACTTC	CASSFRVGTTYEQYF
.	TRBV7-9	.	TRBJ2-5	TGTGCCAGCAGCTTAGGGACAAGGAATCTCGGGGAGACCCAGTACTTC	CASSLGTRNLGETQYF
.	TRBV7-8	.	TRBJ2-5	TGTGCCAGCAGCCCGAGTACTCCGTGGGAGACCCAGTACTTC	CASSPSTPWETQYF
.	TRBV4-2	.	TRBJ1-2	TGTGCCAGCAGCCAAGATTATGGCAGTAGGTCGGGTGGCTACACCTTC	CASSQDYGSRSGGYTF
.	TRBV7-8	.	TRBJ2-7	TGTGCCAGCAGCTTGGGGCAGGGAGGGGGCTACGAGCAGTACTTC	CASSLGQGGGYEQYF
.	TRBV2	.	TRBJ2-7	TGTGCCAGCAGTGCTGGGCCTGAGCAGTACTTC	CASSAGPEQYF
.	TRBV28	TRBD1	TRBJ1-2	TGTGCCATCACAATGGGGGGACAGGGACCCTATGGCTACACCTTC	CAITMGGQGPYGYTF